In this sample, the clone carrying this TCR beta chain turned up many times. No antigen is known for it. The sample comes from a study of Graves' ophthalmopathy and Graves' hyperthyroidism. Findings of the study overall: A classifier, a 13-signature model, separated ophthalmopathy from stable hyperthyroidism with approximately 88% sensitivity and over 70% specificity. Most expanded thyroid clonotypes above 0.001 frequency also appeared in blood.

From RNA, the CDR3 regions of TCR beta chains were amplified and sequenced. Second-round multiplex PCR followed a first-round RT-PCR using HTBI primers. In TCRdb, the multiplex PCR reads were re-called with MiXCR into one record per CDR3 protein. Of hundreds of thousands of distinct CDR3 sequences detected, roughly 20% appear once; the ten largest clones hold approximately 7%. The CDR3 length is 18 residues. Trimming shortened V by 2 bases and J by 0 bases, and 14 bases separated the two germline ends. In germline, CDR1 is MNHNS, CDR2 SASEGT. This clonotype was obtained from a woman younger than 30 with stable Graves' hyperthyroidism. Some clones in this sample may be carry-over from other donors' samples. The gene calls are TRBV6-1 and TRBJ1-6; D call uncertain. Sequenced: peripheral blood. For the CDR3, the DNA is TGTGCCAGCAGTGAAAGGCAACTCCTGAGCTCCTATAATTCACCCCTCCACTTT. Its protein product is CASSERQLLSSYNSPLHF.